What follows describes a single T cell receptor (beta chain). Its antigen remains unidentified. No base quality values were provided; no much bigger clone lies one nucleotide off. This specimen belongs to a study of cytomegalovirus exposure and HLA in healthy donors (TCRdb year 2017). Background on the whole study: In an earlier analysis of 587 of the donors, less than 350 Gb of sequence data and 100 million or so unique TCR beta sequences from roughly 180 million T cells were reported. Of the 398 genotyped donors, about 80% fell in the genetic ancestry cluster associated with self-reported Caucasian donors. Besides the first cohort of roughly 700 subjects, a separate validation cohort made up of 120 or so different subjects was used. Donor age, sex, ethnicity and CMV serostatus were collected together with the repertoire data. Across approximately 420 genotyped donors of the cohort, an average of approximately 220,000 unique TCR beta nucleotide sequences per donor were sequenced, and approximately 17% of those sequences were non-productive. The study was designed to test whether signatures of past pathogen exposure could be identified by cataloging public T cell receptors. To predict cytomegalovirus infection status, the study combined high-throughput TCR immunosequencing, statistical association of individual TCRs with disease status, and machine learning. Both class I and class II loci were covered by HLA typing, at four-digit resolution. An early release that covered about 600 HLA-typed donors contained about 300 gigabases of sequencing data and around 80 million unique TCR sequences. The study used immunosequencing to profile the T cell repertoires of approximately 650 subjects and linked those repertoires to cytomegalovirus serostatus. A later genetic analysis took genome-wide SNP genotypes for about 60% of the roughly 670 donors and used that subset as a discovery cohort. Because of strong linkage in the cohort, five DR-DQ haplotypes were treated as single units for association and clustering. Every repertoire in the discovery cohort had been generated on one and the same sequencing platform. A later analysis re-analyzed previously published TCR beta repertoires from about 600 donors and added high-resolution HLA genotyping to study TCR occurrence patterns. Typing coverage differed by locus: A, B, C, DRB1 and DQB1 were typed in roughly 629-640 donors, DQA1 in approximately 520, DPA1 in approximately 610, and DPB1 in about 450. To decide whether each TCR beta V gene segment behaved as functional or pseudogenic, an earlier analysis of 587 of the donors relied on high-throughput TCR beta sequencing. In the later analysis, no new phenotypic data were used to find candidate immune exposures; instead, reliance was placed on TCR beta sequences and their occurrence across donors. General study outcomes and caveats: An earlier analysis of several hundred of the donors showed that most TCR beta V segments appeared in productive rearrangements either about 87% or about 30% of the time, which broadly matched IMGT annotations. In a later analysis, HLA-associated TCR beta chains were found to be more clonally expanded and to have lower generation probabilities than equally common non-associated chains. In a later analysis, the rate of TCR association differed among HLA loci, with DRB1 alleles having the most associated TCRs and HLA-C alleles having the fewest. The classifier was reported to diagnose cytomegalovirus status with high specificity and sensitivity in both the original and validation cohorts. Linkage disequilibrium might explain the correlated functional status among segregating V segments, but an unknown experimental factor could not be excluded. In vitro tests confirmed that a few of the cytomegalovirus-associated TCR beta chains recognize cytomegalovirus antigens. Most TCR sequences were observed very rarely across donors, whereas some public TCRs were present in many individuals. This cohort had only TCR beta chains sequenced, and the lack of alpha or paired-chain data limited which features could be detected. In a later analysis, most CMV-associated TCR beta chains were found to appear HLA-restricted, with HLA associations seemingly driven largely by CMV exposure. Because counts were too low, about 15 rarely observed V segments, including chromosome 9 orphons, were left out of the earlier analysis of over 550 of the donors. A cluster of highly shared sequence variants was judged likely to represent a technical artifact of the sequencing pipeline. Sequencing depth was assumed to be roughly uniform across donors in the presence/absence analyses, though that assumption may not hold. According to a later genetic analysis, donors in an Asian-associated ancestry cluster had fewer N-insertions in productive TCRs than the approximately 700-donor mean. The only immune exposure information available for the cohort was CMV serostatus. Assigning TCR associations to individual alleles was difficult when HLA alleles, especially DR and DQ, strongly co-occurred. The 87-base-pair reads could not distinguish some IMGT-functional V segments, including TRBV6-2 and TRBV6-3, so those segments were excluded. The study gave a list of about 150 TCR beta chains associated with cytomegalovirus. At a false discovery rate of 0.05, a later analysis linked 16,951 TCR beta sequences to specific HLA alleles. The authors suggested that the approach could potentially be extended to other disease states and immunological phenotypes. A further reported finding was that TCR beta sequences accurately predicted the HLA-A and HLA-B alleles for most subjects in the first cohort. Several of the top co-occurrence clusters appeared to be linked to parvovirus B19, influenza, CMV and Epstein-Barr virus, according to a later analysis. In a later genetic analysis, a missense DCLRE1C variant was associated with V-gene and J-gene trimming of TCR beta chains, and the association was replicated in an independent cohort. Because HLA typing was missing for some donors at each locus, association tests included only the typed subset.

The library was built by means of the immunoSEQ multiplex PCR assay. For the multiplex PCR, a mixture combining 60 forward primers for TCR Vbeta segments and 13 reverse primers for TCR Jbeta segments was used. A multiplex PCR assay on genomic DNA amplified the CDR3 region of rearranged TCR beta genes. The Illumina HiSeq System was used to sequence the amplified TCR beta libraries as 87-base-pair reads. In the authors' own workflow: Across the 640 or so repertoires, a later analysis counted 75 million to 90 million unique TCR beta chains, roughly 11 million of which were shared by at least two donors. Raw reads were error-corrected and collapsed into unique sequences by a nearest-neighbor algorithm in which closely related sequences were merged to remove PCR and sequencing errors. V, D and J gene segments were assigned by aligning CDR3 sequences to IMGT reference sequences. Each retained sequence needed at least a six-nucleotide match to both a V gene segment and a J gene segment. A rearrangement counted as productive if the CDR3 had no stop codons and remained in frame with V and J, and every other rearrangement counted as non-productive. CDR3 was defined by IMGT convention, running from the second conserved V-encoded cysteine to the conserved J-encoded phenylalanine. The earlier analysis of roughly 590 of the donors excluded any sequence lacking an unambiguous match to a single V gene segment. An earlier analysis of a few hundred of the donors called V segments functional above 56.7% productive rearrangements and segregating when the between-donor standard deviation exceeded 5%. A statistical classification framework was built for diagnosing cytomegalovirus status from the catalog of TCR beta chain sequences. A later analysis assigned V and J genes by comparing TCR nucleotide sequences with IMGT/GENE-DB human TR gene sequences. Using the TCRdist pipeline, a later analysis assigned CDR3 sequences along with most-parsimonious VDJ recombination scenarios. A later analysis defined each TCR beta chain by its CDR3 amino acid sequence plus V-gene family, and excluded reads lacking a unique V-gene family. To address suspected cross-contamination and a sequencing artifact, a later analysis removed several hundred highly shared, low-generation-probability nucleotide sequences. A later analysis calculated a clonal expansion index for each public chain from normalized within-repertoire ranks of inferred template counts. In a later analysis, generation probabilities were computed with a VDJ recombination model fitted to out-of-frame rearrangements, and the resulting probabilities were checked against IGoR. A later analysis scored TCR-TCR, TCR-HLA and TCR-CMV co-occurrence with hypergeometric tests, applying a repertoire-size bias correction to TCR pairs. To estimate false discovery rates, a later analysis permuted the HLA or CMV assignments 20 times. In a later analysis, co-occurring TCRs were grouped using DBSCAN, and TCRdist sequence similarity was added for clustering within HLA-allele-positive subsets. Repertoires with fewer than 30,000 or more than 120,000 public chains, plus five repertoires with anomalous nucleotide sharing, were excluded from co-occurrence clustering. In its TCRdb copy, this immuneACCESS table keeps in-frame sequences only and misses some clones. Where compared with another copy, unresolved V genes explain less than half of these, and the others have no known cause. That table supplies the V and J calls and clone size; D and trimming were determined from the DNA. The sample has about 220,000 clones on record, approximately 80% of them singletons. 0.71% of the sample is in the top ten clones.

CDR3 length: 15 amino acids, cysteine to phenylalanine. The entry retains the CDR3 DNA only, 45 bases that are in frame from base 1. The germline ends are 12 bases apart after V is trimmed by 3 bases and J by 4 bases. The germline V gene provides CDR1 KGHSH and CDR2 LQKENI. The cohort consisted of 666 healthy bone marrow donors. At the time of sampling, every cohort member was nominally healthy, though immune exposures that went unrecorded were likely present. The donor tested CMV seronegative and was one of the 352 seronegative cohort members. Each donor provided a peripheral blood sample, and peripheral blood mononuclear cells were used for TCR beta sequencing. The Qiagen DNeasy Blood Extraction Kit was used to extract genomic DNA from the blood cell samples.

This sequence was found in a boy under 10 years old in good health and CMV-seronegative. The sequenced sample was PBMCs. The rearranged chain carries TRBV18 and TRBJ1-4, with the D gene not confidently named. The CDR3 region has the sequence CASSPRTGLNEKLFF. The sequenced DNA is TGTGCCAGCTCACCTCGGACTGGCCTTAATGAAAAACTGTTTTTT. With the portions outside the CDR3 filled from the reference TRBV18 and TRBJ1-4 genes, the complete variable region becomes NAGVMQNPRHLVRRRGQEARLRCSPMKGHSHVYWYRQLPEEGLKFMVYLQKENIIDESGMPKERFSAEFPKEGPSILRIQQVVRGDSAAYFCASSPRTGLNEKLFFGSGTQLSVL.